This T cell receptor beta chain stems from a study of blood T cells in healthy people across ages. General study points: As age increased, TCR beta diversity per million T cells fell in a roughly linear fashion. Calculation of diversity from one million T cells yielded estimates considered to be underestimates.

Combining a sample-barcoded 5' primer with a J-beta primer mix, a second PCR ran for about 6 to 12 cycles. TCRdb reprocessed the 5' RACE reads via MiXCR and lists one record per CDR3 protein. This table has under 2,000,000 distinct CDR3 sequences, around half appearing once. Trimming shortened V by 0 bases and J by 8 bases, and 8 bases separated the two germline ends. This CDR3 region has 13 residues. Germline V gene data show CDR1 as LGHNA and CDR2 as YNFKEQ. Each donor gave ten milliliters of peripheral blood. This clonotype appeared a few times. Its antigen is still unknown. The origin of this receptor is a woman aged 40 to 50 in good health. This chain links TRBV4-2 with TRBJ2-1; D remains unclear. Sequenced input: blood. Here the CDR3 reads CASSQDPPDEQFF. CDR3 coding DNA: TGTGCCAGCAGCCAAGATCCCCCCGATGAGCAGTTCTTC.